This T cell receptor beta chain was obtained from a study of CD8+ T cells in alopecia areata. Overall study context: C3H/HeJ donors with spontaneous alopecia, about 6-13 months old, supplied skin grafts to 7-10-week-old female C3H/HeJ mice.

The authors sorted pooled cutaneous lymph node cells using CD4, CD8alpha, NKG2D, NKG2ACE and other markers. Sequencing relied on a cDNA template that was reverse transcribed from extracted RNA. Data came from immunoSEQ multiplex PCR; TCRdb stores just in-frame clones and leaves some out. Captured here are approximately 280,000 clones, none seen once; the top ten comprise 1.2%. Between the trimmed V and J ends, which lost 3 bases and 5 bases, there was a span of 11 bases. CDR3 length equals 13 residues. Germline loops: CDR1 GKSSPN, CDR2 SITVG. This clone was seen a handful of times. Its cognate antigen is unknown. Any gene name here is a mouse gene name. The read ends 4 residues before the CDR3 terminus; that terminus is restored from the germline J gene. Broader study findings: There were also resident alphabeta T cells of normal skin sequenced in scalp samples. Between patients, shared TCR sequences were less clear than in mice. This was possibly due in part to HLA diversity in the patient population. Higher clonality was seen in lesional scalp than in normal scalp, especially in alopecia totalis/universalis.

This chain uses TRBV31 with TRBJ2-1, with D possibly TRBD1 on 5 matching bases. Sequencing was done on a sample of CD4+ T cells sorted from a lymph node. The sequence was obtained from a C3H/HeJ mouse with alopecia areata. The strain's MHC type: H2-k. The CDR3 protein is CAWRRETDAEQFF. Incomplete CDR3 DNA: TGTGCCTGGAGGCGAGAGACAGATGCT. Full variable domain (missing parts from reference TRBV31 and TRBJ2-1): AQTIHQWPVAEIKAVGSPLSLGCTIKGKSSPNLYWYWQATGGTLQQLFYSITVGQVESVVQLNLSASRPKDDQFILSTEKLLLSHSGFYLCAWRRETDAEQFFGPGTRLTVL.